The clone carrying this T cell receptor beta chain was recorded at least ten times. MiXCR, applied by TCRdb to the RT-PCR reads, yields one record per CDR3 protein. This sample carries 650,000 to 800,000 distinct CDR3 sequences, 14% of them seen once, and the ten largest clones take 3.6%. The source material was memory CD4+ T cells from blood. This TCR was recovered from a female donor in good health, serving as a healthy control.

Here the CDR3 reads CASSQDLGFTDTQYF. In DNA, the CDR3 is TGCGCCAGCAGCCAAGATCTGGGGTTCACAGATACGCAGTATTTT. This chain joins TRBV4-3 and TRBJ2-3; D gene ambiguous. Trimming stripped 0 bases from V and 2 bases from J, with 9 bases between. This CDR3 comprises 15 residues. Germline loops: CDR1 LGHNA, CDR2 YSLEER.